The 28 T cell receptor beta chains given below trace back to one sample, sequenced in a study of shared clonotypes between healthy human individuals. The protocol was immunoSEQ multiplex PCR, while the TCRdb copy is restricted to in-frame clones and leaves out a portion. The table lists about 470,000 clones, around 79% of them singletons. Sequencing used PBMCs. Source of these receptors: a woman aged 40 to 50 in good health. Some clones in this sample may be carry-over from other donors' samples.

The chain couples TRBV6-1 to TRBJ2-7; D is unresolved. The germline V and J ends were trimmed by 5 bases and 2 bases, with 16 bases remaining between them. Germline V CDR1 and CDR2: MNHNS, SASEGT. This CDR3 contains 15 residues. In nucleotides, the CDR3 is TGTGCCAGCAGTTCGACTCCGGTCGGTACCTACGAGCAGTACTTC. Translation gives CASSSTPVGTYEQYF.

This clone was seen just once. V usage is TRBV7-8 and J usage is TRBJ2-6, with no clear D. The CDR3 covers 15 residues. Trimming cost V 5 bases and J 0 bases, with 8 bases left between them. Germline V gives CDR1 SGHVS, CDR2 FQNEAQ. For the CDR3, the DNA is TGTGCCAGCAGCCCCATAAACTCTGGGGCCAACGTCCTGACTTTC. Translation gives CASSPINSGANVLTF.

As for this clone: One end of the junction fails to match germline, which may point to a read error. The V gene is TRBV7-7, the J gene TRBJ2-1; 11 bases line up with TRBD2. The germline V gene has CDR1 SSHAT and CDR2 FNYEAQ (reference sequence). This CDR3 has 15 residues. CDR3 in amino acids: CASSILAGVGNEQFF. The CDR3 DNA reads as TGTGCTAGCAGCATACTAGCGGGAGTCGGTAATGAGCAGTTCTTC.

The chain carries TRBV10-3 and TRBJ1-1, with D perhaps matching TRBD1 (5 bases). Trimming cost V 6 bases and J 3 bases, with 14 bases left between them. The CDR3 covers 14 residues. Germline V gives CDR1 ENHRY, CDR2 SYGVKD. The CDR3, as DNA: TGTGCCATCAGACGGGAAGGGGCCTACACTGAAGCTTTCTTT. Translated: CAIRREGAYTEAFF.

This sequence joins TRBV7-9 and TRBJ2-2, with D possibly TRBD2 on 6 matching bases. The CDR3 sequence is 17 residues long. V was clipped by 0 bases and J by 1 base, with 12 bases between them. Germline V CDR1 and CDR2: SEHNR, FQNEAQ (reference sequence). CDR3 in amino acids: CASSLAWREQNTGELFF. CDR3 DNA: TGTGCCAGCAGCTTAGCTTGGAGGGAGCAGAACACCGGGGAGCTGTTTTTT.

This clone was recorded once. The chain carries TRBV28 and TRBJ2-5, with D perhaps TRBD2 (5 bases). The CDR3 is made up of 15 amino acids. V was pared by 3 bases and J by 3 bases, with 14 bases between. Per germline, CDR1 MDHEN and CDR2 SYDVKM. The CDR3 loop is CASSFEGGVEETQYF. The CDR3 DNA follows: TGTGCCAGCAGTTTCGAGGGTGGGGTAGAAGAGACCCAGTACTTC.

This clone occurred many times. The rearrangement links TRBV10-3 to TRBJ2-1, with 10 bases that match TRBD1. Unmatched junction bases numbered 8, after V lost 5 bases and J lost 4 bases. Germline V gene lookup returns CDR1 ENHRY and CDR2 SYGVKD. This CDR3 comprises 16 residues. The CDR3 DNA is TGTGCCATCAGTCATTCCGGGACAGGGGATTACAATGAGCAGTTCTTC. Encoded protein: CAISHSGTGDYNEQFF.

V usage is TRBV7-2 and J usage is TRBJ2-1; 10 nucleotides align to TRBD2. There are 15 residues in the CDR3. Per the germline V gene, CDR1 is SGHTA and CDR2 is FQGNSA. V trimming: 4 bases; J trimming: 5 bases; junction bases outside the gene matches: 5. CDR3: CASSSGLAVDNEQFF. The CDR3, as DNA: TGTGCCAGCAGCTCCGGACTAGCGGTAGACAATGAGCAGTTCTTC.

On this clone itself: Germline is not matched at one junction end, which may reflect a read error. V gene TRBV7-7 combines with J gene TRBJ2-3, with D perhaps TRBD2 (6 bases). CDR3 length: 13 amino acids. The V gene's germline CDR1 is SSHAT and CDR2 FNYEAQ (reference sequence). CDR3 sequence (DNA): TGTGCTAGCAGCTTAGATTTCGGGGGTACGCAGTATTTT. Protein product: CASSLDFGGTQYF.

V gene TRBV5-4 combines with J gene TRBJ1-2; D call uncertain. Looked up from germline, CDR1 is SGHNT and CDR2 is YYREEE (reference sequence). The CDR3 is 14 amino acids. The ends were cut back, 1 base at V and 5 bases at J, with 12 bases in the middle. The CDR3 sequence: CASSLLKGPYGYTF. CDR3 nucleotides: TGTGCCAGCAGCTTGCTAAAAGGGCCTTATGGCTACACCTTC.

The chain joins TRBV27 to TRBJ1-5, with 10 bases fitting TRBD1. The CDR3 covers 20 residues. Germline loops: CDR1 MNHEY, CDR2 SMNVEV (reference sequence). With V trimmed by 5 bases and J by 0 bases, 16 bases remained unmatched. CDR3 sequence: CASSPRRGTGAIYSNQPQHF. CDR3 coding DNA: TGTGCCAGCAGTCCCCGCCGCGGGACAGGGGCGATTTATAGCAATCAGCCCCAGCATTTT.

Notes on this clone: The identical CDR3 is also encoded by other nucleotide sequences in the sample. This chain links TRBV5-1 with TRBJ2-7; 11 bases are a match to TRBD2. This CDR3 contains 14 residues. Germline V CDR1 and CDR2: SGHRS, YFSETQ. The J segment lost 6 bases and the V segment lost 0 bases, leaving 2 bases of the junction unmatched. CDR3 region: CASSLDLAGGEQYF. The CDR3 DNA follows: TGCGCCAGCAGCTTGGACCTAGCGGGAGGCGAGCAGTACTTC. Complete variable domain (other parts from reference TRBV5-1 and TRBJ2-7): KAGVTQTPRYLIKTRGQQVTLSCSPISGHRSVSWYQQTPGQGLQFLFEYFSETQRNKGNFPGRFSGRQFSNSRSEMNVSTLELGDSALYLCASSLDLAGGEQYFGPGTRLTVT.

This chain connects TRBV27 to TRBJ2-7, with a tentative D call TRBD1 (6 bases). Germline lookup yields CDR1 MNHEY and CDR2 SMNVEV (reference sequence). V lost 5 bases and J lost 3, with 14 bases in between. The CDR3 has 14 residues. The CDR3 nucleotides read TGTGCCAGCAGTCACCTCGGACAGAGCTACGAGCAGTACTTC. Translating gives CASSHLGQSYEQYF.

This chain links TRBV19 with TRBJ2-7; D may be TRBD2 (6 bases). Trimming cost V 5 bases and J 3 bases, with 20 bases left between them. In germline, CDR1 is LNHDA, CDR2 SQIVND (reference sequence). The CDR3 totals 16 residues. This CDR3 is CASSSQGGRRIYEQYF. Written as DNA, the CDR3 is TGTGCCAGTAGTTCCCAGGGAGGAAGACGGATCTACGAGCAGTACTTC.

The gene calls are TRBV5-1 and TRBJ2-7; the match to TRBD1 covers 8 bases. The CDR3 has 15 amino acids. CDR1 and CDR2 from the germline V gene are SGHRS and YFSETQ. V shed 0 bases and J 3 bases; nucleotides not matched to a gene: 5. This CDR3 is CASSLEQGGNYEQYF. The CDR3 nucleotides are TGCGCCAGCAGCTTGGAACAGGGGGGAAACTACGAGCAGTACTTC.

This clone was detected ten times or more. The genes are TRBV11-3 and TRBJ2-5; 7 nucleotides line up with TRBD1. This CDR3 is built from 14 residues. Germline V lookup: CDR1 SGHNT, CDR2 YENEEA. V lost 5 bases and J lost 7; bases outside the gene matches: 10. The CDR3 DNA reads as TGTGCCAGCAGCCCCGGGACAGCTGAGGGGACCCAGTACTTC. This sequence encodes CASSPGTAEGTQYF.

This chain links TRBV11-2 with TRBJ2-7; D gene ambiguous. This CDR3 contains 13 residues. Per the germline V gene, CDR1 is SGHAT and CDR2 is FQNNGV. V was shortened by 4 bases and J by 2 bases, with 9 bases between the two germline ends. Here the CDR3 DNA reads TGTGCCAGCAGCTGGGCCGCTACCTACGAGCAGTACTTC. This translates into CASSWAATYEQYF. Looking up the rest from reference TRBV11-2 and TRBJ2-7 gives the full variable domain: EAGVAQSPRYKIIEKRQSVAFWCNPISGHATLYWYQQILGQGPKLLIQFQNNGVVDDSQLPKDRFSAERLKGVDSTLKIQPAKLEDSAVYLCASSWAATYEQYFGPGTRLTVT.

The rearrangement uses TRBV10-3 and TRBJ1-4; 9 bases align to TRBD1. Germline V gene data show CDR1 as ENHRY and CDR2 as SYGVKD. The length of the CDR3 is 16 residues. V dropped 0 bases and J dropped 5; count of bases not matched to a gene: 4. In DNA, the CDR3 is TGTGCCATCAGTGAGTCGAACGGACAGGGGAATGAAAAACTGTTTTTT. It is translated as CAISESNGQGNEKLFF.

V gene TRBV5-1 combines with J gene TRBJ2-7, with 12 nucleotides matching TRBD2. The CDR3 runs to 17 residues. Germline trimming cut 0 bases from V and 2 bases from J; bases unmatched to any gene: 6. Germline V gives CDR1 SGHRS, CDR2 YFSETQ. The CDR3 DNA is TGCGCCAGCAGCTTGGGTTGGGGACTAGCGGGCCCCTACGAGCAGTACTTC. Protein: CASSLGWGLAGPYEQYF.

The chain has TRBV27 and TRBJ2-7; D call uncertain. The CDR3 has 13 amino acids. Per germline, CDR1 MNHEY and CDR2 SMNVEV (reference sequence). V was cut by 8 bases and J by 3 bases, with 14 bases left in between. The CDR3 coding sequence is TGTGCCAGCGGCCAAGGGCCCCACTACGAGCAGTACTTC. Its protein is CASGQGPHYEQYF.

This sequence joins TRBV28 and TRBJ2-7, with 8 bases aligning to TRBD2. CDR1 is MDHEN and CDR2 is SYDVKM in the germline V gene. The CDR3 totals 15 residues. Trimming at V came to 4 bases and at J to 4 bases, leaving 9 bases not matched to a gene. CDR3 sequence (DNA): TGTGCCAGCAGTTCTTTAGGACAGCGGGGGTACGAGCAGTACTTC. Translated, it gives CASSSLGQRGYEQYF.

The rearrangement links TRBV25-1 to TRBJ2-1; 11 positions agree with TRBD2. Germline loops: CDR1 MGHDK, CDR2 SYGVNS. The trim removed 1 base at V and 9 bases at J, leaving 8 bases unmatched. CDR3 length: 16 residues. CDR3 in DNA: TGTGCCAGCAGTGAATGGATAGCGGGAGGGCCGGGTGAGCAGTTCTTC. Its protein product is CASSEWIAGGPGEQFF.

This clone was seen only once. V gene TRBV5-6 combines with J gene TRBJ1-2; 8 bases line up with TRBD1. The CDR3 is 18 amino acids. The J segment lost 4 bases and the V segment lost 0 bases, leaving 14 bases of the junction unmatched. Germline CDR1 reads SGHDT; CDR2 reads YYEEEE. CDR3 DNA sequence: TGTGCCAGCAGCTTGGCCGGGGCAGGGGGCCTGTCCGGCTATGGCTACACCTTC. This codes for CASSLAGAGGLSGYGYTF.

V gene TRBV27 combines with J gene TRBJ2-1, with unresolved D. V was trimmed by 2 bases and J by 5 bases, leaving 10 bases between them. Germline V gene lookup returns CDR1 MNHEY and CDR2 SMNVEV (reference sequence). The CDR3 is 14 amino acids. The CDR3 protein is CASSLGSPHNEQFF. CDR3 sequence (DNA): TGTGCCAGCAGTTTAGGGTCCCCACACAATGAGCAGTTCTTC.

This clone appeared a few times. This chain links TRBV4-2 with TRBJ2-1, with 11 nucleotides matching TRBD2. V gave up 0 bases and J gave up 9 bases; unmatched junction bases: 10. This CDR3 comprises 17 residues. In germline, CDR1 is LGHNA, CDR2 YNFKEQ. The CDR3 DNA is TGTGCCAGCAGCCAAGAGGCGGCTAGCGGGAGGTTGGGTGAGCAGTTCTTC. Protein product: CASSQEAASGRLGEQFF.

This clone appeared a few times. The rearrangement links TRBV6-1 to TRBJ1-5; D is perhaps TRBD1 (6 bases). Per germline, CDR1 MNHNS and CDR2 SASEGT. The ends were cut back, 6 bases at V and 5 bases at J, with 8 bases in the middle. The CDR3 spans 12 residues. DNA of the CDR3: TGTGCCAGCAGAGGGGGATATCAGCCCCAGCATTTT. Its translation: CASRGGYQPQHF.

This chain links TRBV5-4 with TRBJ2-5, with TRBD1 identical over 9 bases. The V and J ends lost 0 bases and 12 bases, in that order; junction bases with no gene match: 9. Germline V lookup: CDR1 SGHNT, CDR2 YYREEE (reference sequence). The CDR3 totals 14 residues. The CDR3 DNA sequence: TGTGCCAGCAGCTTGGCTGGAACAGGGGACAGGGAGTACTTC. It yields the protein CASSLAGTGDREYF.

This clone was seen once. The chain couples TRBV7-2 to TRBJ2-1; a weak D match, TRBD2 (5 bases). Trimming pared 5 bases from V and 9 bases from J, leaving 14 bases between. The germline V gene has CDR1 SGHTA and CDR2 FQGNSA. The CDR3 length is 13 residues. The CDR3 protein is CASSVTRNGEQFF. Here the CDR3 DNA reads TGTGCCAGCAGCGTCACTAGGAACGGTGAGCAGTTCTTC.